This note documents a single T cell receptor beta chain sequence. TCRdb re-analyzed the 5' RACE reads; it lists each CDR3 protein once, without DNA. Its clone listing holds approximately 330,000 distinct CDR3 sequences. The data were obtained in a study of monozygotic twins with inflammatory bowel disease. The CDR3 runs to 14 residues. The germline gives CDR1 MDHEN, CDR2 SYDVKM. This receptor was identified in a human donor with ulcerative colitis or Crohn's disease, or a healthy co-twin of an affected twin (not recorded which). Material: blood. The chain couples TRBV28 to TRBJ1-2; TCRdb's D gene call, TRBD1, goes unchecked for lack of DNA. This chain's CDR3 is CASSFLQGPYGYTF.